This passage covers 32 T cell receptor beta chains from one sample sequenced in a study of neurological immune-mediated disorders. TCRdb re-called the 5' RACE reads through MiXCR, storing one row per CDR3 protein. The repertoire includes around 10,000 distinct CDR3 sequences, around a fifth of them detected once, and 40% to 60% sits in the top ten. The sample taken for sequencing was CD8+ T cells from blood. The receptors originated from a woman aged 60 to 75 with HTLV-1-associated myelopathy (HAM/TSP).

This clonotype was picked up many times. This rearrangement joins TRBV5-1 to TRBJ2-3; TRBD1 aligns across 9 bases. Per germline, CDR1 SGHRS and CDR2 YFSETQ. CDR3 length: 14 residues. The trim removed 7 bases at V and 4 bases at J, leaving 7 bases unmatched. The DNA for the CDR3 is TGCGCCAGCGGCGGGACAGGGTACGCAGATACGCAGTATTTT. This translates into CASGGTGYADTQYF. The variable domain in full, completed from reference TRBV5-1 and TRBJ2-3, reads KAGVTQTPRYLIKTRGQQVTLSCSPISGHRSVSWYQQTPGQGLQFLFEYFSETQRNKGNFPGRFSGRQFSNSRSEMNVSTLELGDSALYLCASGGTGYADTQYFGPGTRLTVL.

The chain is built from TRBV29-1 and TRBJ2-1; D is undetermined. V lost 4 bases and J 8 bases, leaving 18 bases between the germline ends. The V gene's germline CDR1 is SQVTM and CDR2 ANQGSEA. The CDR3 loop spans 14 amino acids. This CDR3 reads CSVVKPLWSDEQFF. CDR3 nucleotide sequence: TGCAGCGTTGTAAAGCCCCTTTGGAGCGATGAGCAGTTCTTC.

This clonotype was detected many times. V usage is TRBV7-9 and J usage is TRBJ2-7, with 7 positions matching TRBD2. Germline assignment: CDR1 SEHNR and CDR2 FQNEAQ (reference sequence). The CDR3 is made up of 15 amino acids. J lost 5 bases, V lost 5 bases, and 12 bases had no gene match. The CDR3 DNA is TGTGCCAGCAGCCCCCCGGGGGAGGGCAGGGACGAGCAGTACTTC. As protein: CASSPPGEGRDEQYF.

This clonotype came up many times. V usage is TRBV5-1 and J usage is TRBJ2-3, with D tentatively TRBD2 (6 bases). There are 14 residues in the CDR3. CDR1 and CDR2 from the germline V gene are SGHRS and YFSETQ. V was pared by 5 bases and J by 1 base, with 11 bases between. CDR3 sequence: CASSKWGGTDTQYF. As DNA, the CDR3 is TGCGCCAGCAGTAAGTGGGGGGGCACAGATACGCAGTATTTT.

The chain joins TRBV6-5 to TRBJ2-7; TRBD2 matches at 13 bases. J gave up 0 bases and V 4 bases, and 6 bases lay outside the gene matches. The CDR3 sequence is 17 residues long. The germline gives CDR1 MNHEY, CDR2 SVGAGI. CDR3 protein: CASSLTGTSGDSYEQYF. CDR3 in DNA: TGTGCCAGCAGTTTAACCGGGACTAGCGGGGACTCCTACGAGCAGTACTTC.

By share, this clonotype ranks as medium-sized (0.01 to 0.1%). The CDR3 loop reads CASSPSQGATEAFF. As DNA, the CDR3 is TGTGCCAGCAGCCCATCCCAGGGGGCCACTGAAGCTTTCTTT. This chain uses TRBV5-5 with TRBJ1-1; TRBD1 matches 8 bases. Germline V gives CDR1 SGHKS, CDR2 YYEKEE (reference sequence). The CDR3 length is 14 residues. V gave up 4 bases and J gave up 4 bases; unmatched junction bases: 6.

This clonotype was seen many times. The rearrangement joins TRBV20-1 to TRBJ2-5; 7 nucleotides match TRBD2. Trimming at V came to 3 bases and at J to 1 base, leaving 5 bases not matched to a gene. Germline V gene lookup returns CDR1 DFQATT and CDR2 SNEGSKA (reference sequence). The CDR3 has 14 residues. The CDR3: CSARLGGGQETQYF. CDR3 in DNA: TGCAGTGCTAGGTTGGGGGGGGGCCAAGAGACCCAGTACTTC.

This clonotype was seen ten or more times. This chain joins TRBV30 and TRBJ1-1; possible D gene TRBD1, 5 bases. The CDR3 has 13 residues. Trimming took 2 bases from V and 6 from J, leaving 13 bases between them. In germline, CDR1 is GTSNPN, CDR2 SVGIG (reference sequence). The CDR3: CAWSLSPRAEAFF. The CDR3 DNA reads TGTGCCTGGAGTCTGAGCCCCAGGGCTGAAGCTTTCTTT.

This clonotype was detected many times. The V and J genes are TRBV20-1 and TRBJ2-2, with D possibly matching TRBD1 (5 bases). The CDR3 sequence is 12 residues long. CDR1 DFQATT and CDR2 SNEGSKA come from the germline V gene (reference sequence). V was trimmed by 7 bases and J by 6 bases, leaving 12 bases between them. The DNA of the CDR3 is TGCAGTGTTTCTGACAGATCCGGGGAGCTGTTTTTT. Its translation: CSVSDRSGELFF.

This clonotype was observed many times. This chain links TRBV9 with TRBJ1-6; no reliable D call. The CDR3 has 15 amino acids. Per the germline V gene, CDR1 is SGDLS and CDR2 is YYNGEE. With 0 bases removed from V and 7 bases from J, the gap between germline ends came to 11 bases. CDR3 residues: CASSVAKEPNSPLHF. The CDR3 region has the DNA TGTGCCAGCAGCGTAGCTAAGGAACCCAATTCACCCCTCCACTTT.

This clonotype was detected many times. This may arise from a read error, as a much more abundant clone is one base away. The rearrangement links TRBV20-1 to TRBJ2-3, with 10 bases fitting TRBD2. This CDR3 spans 16 amino acids. The V gene's germline CDR1 is DFQATT and CDR2 SNEGSKA (reference sequence). The CDR3 region is CSARDLTSGHTDTLYF. The CDR3 nucleotides read TGCAGTGCTAGAGATCTGACTAGCGGGCACACAGATACGCTGTATTTT.

This clonotype appeared many times. The V gene is TRBV20-1, the J gene TRBJ1-2; maybe TRBD1 (6 bases). Germline CDR1 is DFQATT and CDR2 is SNEGSKA (reference sequence). The V end was cut by 0 bases, the J end by 3 bases, with 11 bases between. The CDR3 extends over 14 amino acids. In nucleotides, the CDR3 is TGCAGTGCTAGAGATTTTAGACAGGACTATGGCTACACCTTC. As protein: CSARDFRQDYGYTF.

This clonotype was detected only once. The rearrangement joins TRBV15 to TRBJ2-1; D uncertain. In germline, CDR1 is LNHNV, CDR2 YYDKDF (reference sequence). Trimming took 0 bases from V and 6 from J, leaving 9 bases between them. This CDR3 is built from 14 residues. The CDR3 bases are TGTGCCACCAGCAGAGATAGGGCGGCCAATGAGCAGTTCTTC. Translated, it gives CATSRDRAANEQFF. The variable domain in full, with the rest retrieved from reference TRBV15 and TRBJ2-1, is DAMVIQNPRYQVTQFGKPVTLSCSQTLNHNVMYWYQQKSSQAPKLLFHYYDKDFNNEADTPDNFQSRRPNTSFCFLDIRSPGLGDTAMYLCATSRDRAANEQFFGPGTRLTVL.

By sample fraction, this clonotype is medium-sized. This chain links TRBV5-1 with TRBJ1-1, with D possibly matching TRBD1 (5 bases). CDR1 is SGHRS and CDR2 is YFSETQ in the germline V gene. This CDR3 is 16 amino acids long. The germline V and J ends were trimmed by 4 bases and 1 base, with 17 bases remaining between them. CDR3 sequence: CASSLYRGTQNTEAFF. The DNA for the CDR3 is TGCGCCAGCAGCCTATATCGGGGGACTCAGAACACTGAAGCTTTCTTT.

V is TRBV20-1 and J is TRBJ2-7; D tentatively fits TRBD1 or TRBD2 (5 bases each). V was trimmed by 5 bases and J by 0 bases, leaving 8 bases between them. Germline V gene sequence: CDR1 DFQATT, CDR2 SNEGSKA (reference sequence). The CDR3 consists of 12 residues. The CDR3 DNA sequence: TGCAGTGCTGAGGGGCCCTCCTACGAGCAGTACTTC. It yields the protein CSAEGPSYEQYF.

The sample holds one count of this clonotype. V is TRBV1 and J is TRBJ1-2. TRBV1 is a pseudogene segment. CDR3 length: 16 residues. DNA of the CDR3: TGCACCAGCAGCCAAGAAAAAGGAGATCCAAACTATGGCTACACCTTC. Protein: CTSSQEKGDPNYGYTF.

This clonotype showed up many times. This chain uses TRBV5-1 with TRBJ1-2; TRBD1 matches 11 bases. The germline CDR1 and CDR2 sequences are SGHRS and YFSETQ. CDR3 size: 16 residues. V shed 7 bases, J shed 0 bases, and the junction held 8 bases outside the gene matches. The DNA for the CDR3 is TGCGCCAGCCGACGGGACAGGGGGATTTCTAACTATGGCTACACCTTC. Translation: CASRRDRGISNYGYTF.

Ten or more counts support this clonotype. V and J are TRBV12-3 or TRBV12-4 and TRBJ2-7; 12 bases map to TRBD2. Losses at the gene ends were 5 bases for V and 4 bases for J; bases not matched to a gene: 9. The CDR3 length is 16 residues. The CDR3 bases are TGTGCCAGCAGTCGGAGAACTAGCGGGGGGATTTACGAGCAGTACTTC. It yields the protein CASSRRTSGGIYEQYF.

In this sample, this clonotype turned up many times. This CDR3 reads CSAGQGDTEAFF. In DNA form, the CDR3 reads TGCAGTGCTGGACAGGGAGACACTGAAGCTTTCTTT. The rearrangement links TRBV20-1 to TRBJ1-1; the match to TRBD1 covers 8 bases. This CDR3 has 12 residues. CDR1 is DFQATT and CDR2 is SNEGSKA in the germline V gene (reference sequence). V lost 5 bases, J lost 3 bases, and 2 bases stayed unmatched.

This clonotype was seen repeatedly, ten times or more. V gene TRBV6-5 combines with J gene TRBJ1-1; a possible D gene is TRBD1 (5 bases). Trimming cost V 8 bases and J 7 bases, with 11 bases left between them. Germline V CDR1 and CDR2: MNHEY, SVGAGI. This CDR3 has 11 residues. CDR3 amino acids: CASARGGEAFF. As DNA, the CDR3 is TGTGCCAGCGCACGGGGGGGTGAAGCTTTCTTT.

This clonotype was detected many times. V and J are TRBV7-9 and TRBJ2-3; unclear D gene. Germline values: CDR1 SEHNR, CDR2 FQNEAQ (reference sequence). V dropped 0 bases and J dropped 4 bases, with 2 bases sitting between them. CDR3 length equals 12 residues. The CDR3 is CASSLAPDTQYF. The CDR3 nucleotides read TGTGCCAGCAGCTTAGCCCCAGATACGCAGTATTTT.

V is TRBV7-9 and J is TRBJ2-7; D possibly uses TRBD1 or TRBD2 (5 bases each). The CDR3 is 13 amino acids. Trimming took 8 bases from V and 5 from J, leaving 16 bases between them. CDR1 SEHNR and CDR2 FQNEAQ come from the germline V gene (reference sequence). The CDR3 here is CASGRGPSDEQYF. The CDR3 nucleotides are TGTGCCAGCGGACGGGGACCCTCGGACGAGCAGTACTTC. The full variable domain, in which reference TRBV7-9 and TRBJ2-7 provide the parts outside the CDR3, is DTGVSQNPRHKITKRGQNVTFRCDPISEHNRLYWYRQTLGQGPEFLTYFQNEAQLEKSRLLSDRFSAERPKGSFSTLEIQRTEQGDSAMYLCASGRGPSDEQYFGPGTRLTVT.

This clonotype was found many times. The V call is TRBV5-1, the J call TRBJ1-2; no firm D call. V lost 1 base, J lost 0 bases, and 7 bases lay in between. Germline-derived CDR1 and CDR2 are SGHRS and YFSETQ. The CDR3 sequence is 14 residues long. The CDR3 protein is CASSLRGPNYGYTF. The CDR3 nucleotides read TGCGCCAGCAGCTTGCGAGGTCCTAACTATGGCTACACCTTC.

CDR3 in amino acids: CSAGLGGGDTEAFF. The CDR3 coding sequence is TGCAGTGCTGGCCTCGGGGGGGGAGACACTGAAGCTTTCTTT. The chain carries TRBV20-1 and TRBJ1-1, with D perhaps TRBD1 (5 bases). Germline V CDR1 and CDR2: DFQATT, SNEGSKA (reference sequence). The CDR3 extends over 14 amino acids. With 5 bases removed from V and 3 bases from J, the gap between germline ends came to 16 bases.

This clonotype showed up many times. The V and J genes are TRBV20-1 and TRBJ1-5; no definite D call. Trimming shortened V by 1 base and J by 3 bases, and 7 bases separated the two germline ends. The germline CDR1 and CDR2 sequences are DFQATT and SNEGSKA (reference sequence). The CDR3 has 13 residues. The CDR3 DNA sequence: TGCAGTGCTAGAGCACGGTACAATCAGCCCCAGCATTTT. It encodes CSARARYNQPQHF.

This clonotype was seen ten or more times. In DNA, the CDR3 is TGTGCCAGCAGCTCCGCGGGACAGGGGCTCACTGAAGCTTTCTTT. Amino acids: CASSSAGQGLTEAFF. The chain links TRBV7-9 to TRBJ1-1; 10 positions match TRBD1. Germline CDR1 and CDR2: SEHNR and FQNEAQ (reference sequence). The junction had 6 bases not matched to a gene; V was cut back by 4 bases and J by 4 bases. The CDR3 totals 15 residues.

This clonotype was observed at least ten times. V is TRBV30 and J is TRBJ1-6; D is unclear. V was cut by 2 bases and J by 9 bases, with 11 bases left in between. Germline V CDR1 and CDR2: GTSNPN, SVGIG (reference sequence). This CDR3 has 13 residues. The CDR3 DNA follows: TGTGCCTGGAGTACCGGGGTGGGTTCACCCCTCCACTTT. Amino acids: CAWSTGVGSPLHF.

This clonotype was detected many times. For the CDR3, the DNA is TGCGCCAGCAGTCAACACACGACAGGGGGCAGCGACAATGAGCAGTTCTTC. It yields the protein CASSQHTTGGSDNEQFF. The chain links TRBV10-1 to TRBJ2-1; 10 bases are a match to TRBD1. V lost 5 bases and J lost 5; bases outside the gene matches: 12. The germline CDR1 and CDR2 sequences are WNHNN and SYGVQD (reference sequence). The CDR3 sequence is 17 residues long.

This clonotype has ten or more counts. V is TRBV6-2 or TRBV6-3 and J is TRBJ2-3; tentative D call: TRBD2 (5 bases). CDR1 and CDR2 from the germline V gene are MNHEY and SVGEGT. V lost 0 bases, J lost 4 bases, and 8 bases lay in between. The CDR3 spans 14 residues. The chain's CDR3 is CASSYSTSSDTQYF. CDR3 nucleotide sequence: TGTGCCAGCAGTTACTCTACTAGTTCAGATACGCAGTATTTT.

The chain combines TRBV5-1 with TRBJ1-1, with D unresolved. CDR3 length: 13 amino acids. Trimming took off 2 bases at V and 4 bases at J, with 9 bases between the two ends. Looked up from germline, CDR1 is SGHRS and CDR2 is YFSETQ. CDR3 nucleotides: TGCGCCAGCAGCTTCAGCCCGAGCACTGAAGCTTTCTTT. Protein sequence: CASSFSPSTEAFF.

This clonotype counts as medium-sized (0.01 to 0.1%). J is TRBJ1-2 and V is TRBV5-5; D unclear. V gave up 4 bases and J gave up 2 bases, with 6 bases separating them. There are 12 residues in the CDR3. Looked up from germline, CDR1 is SGHKS and CDR2 is YYEKEE (reference sequence). CDR3 sequence reads: CASSPGNYGYTF. In DNA form, the CDR3 reads TGTGCCAGCAGCCCCGGGAACTATGGCTACACCTTC.

This clonotype was seen at least ten times. The chain links TRBV2 to TRBJ2-1; TRBD2 is a possible D gene (6 bases). Looked up from germline, CDR1 is SNHLY and CDR2 is FYNNEI. The V end was cut by 7 bases, the J end by 0 bases, with 13 bases between. The CDR3 is 15 amino acids. CDR3 region: CASMGTSSSYNEQFF. The CDR3 region has the DNA TGTGCCAGCATGGGGACTTCTAGCTCCTACAATGAGCAGTTCTTC.